This passage covers 2 T cell receptor beta chains from one sample sequenced in a study of cytomegalovirus exposure and HLA in healthy donors. 13 Jbeta primers and 60 Vbeta primers were used for the PCR. Produced via immunoSEQ multiplex PCR; TCRdb's table is partial and in-frame only. This sample carries 140,000 to 150,000 clones, nearly 85% of them seen once, and the ten largest clones take 3% to 3.5%. Sequencing was performed on PBMCs. These TCRs come from a male donor in good health and CMV-seronegative.

J is TRBJ1-2 and V is TRBV7-9; TRBD1 matches at 7 bases. This CDR3 is 16 amino acids long. The germline V gene encodes CDR1 SEHNR and CDR2 FQNEAQ (reference sequence). V lost 4 bases, J lost 5 bases, and 13 bases stayed unmatched. DNA for the CDR3: TGTGCCAGCAGCTCCCAAACCGAGGACAGGACATATGGCTACACCTTC. This sequence encodes CASSSQTEDRTYGYTF.

This sequence joins TRBV5-8 and TRBJ1-1, with D unresolved. The germline gives CDR1 SGHTS, CDR2 YDEGEE. Trimming removed 3 bases at V and 1 base at J, with 19 bases between. The CDR3 runs 17 residues. CDR3 sequence: CASSSAPFRDSNTEAFF. The CDR3, as DNA: TGTGCCAGCAGCTCAGCCCCTTTCCGAGACTCGAACACTGAAGCTTTCTTT.